This T cell receptor beta chain came from a study of blood T cell repertoires in COVID-19 (dated by TCRdb to about 2020). In terms of the full investigation: Samples covering the acute and convalescent phases of COVID-19 were provided by collaborators in the United States, Italy and Spain. The samples were drawn from the first 160 participants of the ongoing ImmuneRACE study and from 1,254 subjects provided by 6 global collaborators. The sample metadata nearly always contained a de-identified subject ID, COVID-19 status, age in years and sex. Subjects who had been exposed to COVID-19, were actively infected with it, or had recovered from it provided the deeply sampled blood TCRbeta repertoires that made up the dataset. Where available, HLA class I and class II types were obtained from metadata supplied by the sample provider rather than from assay-based typing. The prospective study material was composed of cDNA or gDNA derived from T cells, B-cell-depleted T cells, or PBMCs. The repertoires were made available in a free public database intended to serve as a resource for research on the immune response to SARS-CoV-2. Broader findings and caveats from the paper: The quantity of clinical and demographic metadata differed by source and by participant and was supplied without curation.

The immunoSEQ Assay, a bias-controlled multiplex PCR, was used to amplify TCRbeta CDR3 regions from genomic DNA. On the authors' methods: The number of nucleated cells in each sample was estimated by amplification of reference gene primers within the assay. To quantify the absolute abundance of each unique TCRbeta CDR3 rearrangement, sequence reads were collapsed and filtered. For each sample, productive Simpson clonality was calculated by taking the square root of Simpson's diversity index across productive rearrangements. TCRdb stores this immuneACCESS table with in-frame sequences only. Part of the clones is absent; in the studies checked, under half of the shortfall reflects unresolved V genes, and no reason is known for the rest. Clone size and V and J calls were adopted from that table, with D and trimming inferred from the DNA. Within this sample are around 120,000 clones, with 90% of them counted one time only. Around 4.6% of the sample lies in the top ten.

One collaborating source in Seattle enrolled patients during active infection and followed them longitudinally through the course of disease. Whole blood was collected in K2EDTA tubes by collaborating institutions according to the institutions' own protocols. Collaborator samples were shipped for TCRbeta analysis as frozen whole blood, isolated PBMCs, or DNA extracted from either sample type. CDR1 and CDR2 are read off the germline V gene as LGHNA and YSLEER. The CDR3 contains 17 residues, cysteine and phenylalanine counted. Solely the CDR3 DNA is kept, with 51 bases framed from the first base. V is pared back by 1 base and J by 0 bases, with 15 bases lying between the germline termini. This clone showed up just once. Its specific antigen is unknown. Base quality data are lacking; no much larger clone is found one base away.

The rearranged segments are TRBV4-3 and TRBJ1-2; matching of 5 bases hints at TRBD1 as the D gene. The material sequenced was peripheral blood. This TCR came from a man aged 55 to 70 with COVID-19, enrolled during active disease. The CDR3 protein sequence reads: CASSQVWGTGANYGYTF. The bases are TGCGCCAGCAGCCAAGTGTGGGGGACGGGGGCTAACTATGGCTACACCTTC.